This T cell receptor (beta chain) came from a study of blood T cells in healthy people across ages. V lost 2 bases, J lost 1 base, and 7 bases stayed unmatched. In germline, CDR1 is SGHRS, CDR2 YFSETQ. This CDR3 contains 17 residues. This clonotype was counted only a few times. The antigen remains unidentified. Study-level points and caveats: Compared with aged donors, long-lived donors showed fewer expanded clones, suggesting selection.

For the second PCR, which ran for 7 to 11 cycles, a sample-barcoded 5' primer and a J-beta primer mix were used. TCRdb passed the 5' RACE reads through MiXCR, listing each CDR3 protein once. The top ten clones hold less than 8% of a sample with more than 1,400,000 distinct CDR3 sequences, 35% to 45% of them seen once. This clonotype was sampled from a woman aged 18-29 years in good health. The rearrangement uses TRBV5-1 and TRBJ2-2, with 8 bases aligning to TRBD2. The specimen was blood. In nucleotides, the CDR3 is TGCGCCAGCAGCTTTGGTGGCCTAGCGGGGAACACCGGGGAGCTGTTTTTT. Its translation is CASSFGGLAGNTGELFF.